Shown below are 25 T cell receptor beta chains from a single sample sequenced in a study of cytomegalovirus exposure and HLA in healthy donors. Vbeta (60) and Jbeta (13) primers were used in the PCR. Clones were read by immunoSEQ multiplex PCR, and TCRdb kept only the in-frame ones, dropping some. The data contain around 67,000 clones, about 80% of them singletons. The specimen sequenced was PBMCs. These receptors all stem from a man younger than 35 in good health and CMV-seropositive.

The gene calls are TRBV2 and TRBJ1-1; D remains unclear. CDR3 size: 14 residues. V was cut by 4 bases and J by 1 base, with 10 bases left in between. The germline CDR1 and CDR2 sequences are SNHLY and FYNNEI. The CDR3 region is CASSGTQRNTEAFF. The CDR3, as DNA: TGTGCCAGCAGTGGGACTCAAAGGAACACTGAAGCTTTCTTT.

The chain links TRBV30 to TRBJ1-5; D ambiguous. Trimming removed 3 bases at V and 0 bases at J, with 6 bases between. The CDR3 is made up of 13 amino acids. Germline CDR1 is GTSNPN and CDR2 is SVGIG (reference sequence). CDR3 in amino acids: CAWSQNSNQPQHF. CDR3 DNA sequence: TGTGCCTGGAGCCAGAATAGCAATCAGCCCCAGCATTTT.

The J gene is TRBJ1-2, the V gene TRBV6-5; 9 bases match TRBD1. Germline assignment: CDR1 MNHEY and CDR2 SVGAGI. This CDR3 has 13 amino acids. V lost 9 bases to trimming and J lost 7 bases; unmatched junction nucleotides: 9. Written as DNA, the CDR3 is TGTGCCAGTTCCTTGGGGACAGGGTCTGGCTACACCTTC. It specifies CASSLGTGSGYTF.

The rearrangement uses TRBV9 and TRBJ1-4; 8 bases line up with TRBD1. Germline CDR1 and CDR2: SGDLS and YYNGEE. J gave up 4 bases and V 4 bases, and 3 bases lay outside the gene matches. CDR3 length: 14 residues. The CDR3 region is CASSTGQVNEKLFF. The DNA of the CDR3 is TGTGCCAGCAGCACGGGACAGGTTAATGAAAAACTGTTTTTT.

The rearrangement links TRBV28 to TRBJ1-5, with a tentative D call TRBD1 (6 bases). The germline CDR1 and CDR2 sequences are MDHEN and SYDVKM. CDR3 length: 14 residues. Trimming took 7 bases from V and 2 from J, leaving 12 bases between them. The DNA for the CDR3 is TGTGCCAGCACCACAGGGTCCGGCAATCAGCCCCAGCATTTT. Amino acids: CASTTGSGNQPQHF.

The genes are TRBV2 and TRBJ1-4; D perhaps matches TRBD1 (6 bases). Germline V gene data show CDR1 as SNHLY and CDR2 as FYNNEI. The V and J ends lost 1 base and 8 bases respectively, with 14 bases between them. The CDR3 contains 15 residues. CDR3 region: CASSEGRGGREKLFF. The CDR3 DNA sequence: TGTGCCAGCAGTGAAGGGAGGGGGGGCAGGGAAAAACTGTTTTTT.

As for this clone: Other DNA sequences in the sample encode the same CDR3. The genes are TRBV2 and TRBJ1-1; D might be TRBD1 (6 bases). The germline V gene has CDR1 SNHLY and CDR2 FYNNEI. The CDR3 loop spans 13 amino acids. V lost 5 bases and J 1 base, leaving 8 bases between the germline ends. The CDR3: CASSPQGNTEAFF. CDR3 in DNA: TGTGCCAGCAGTCCACAGGGGAACACTGAAGCTTTCTTT.

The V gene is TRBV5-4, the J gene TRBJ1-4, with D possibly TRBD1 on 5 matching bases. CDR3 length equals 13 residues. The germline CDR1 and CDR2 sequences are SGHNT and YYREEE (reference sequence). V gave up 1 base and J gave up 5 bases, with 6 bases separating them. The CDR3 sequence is CASSLPGNEKLFF. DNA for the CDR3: TGTGCCAGCAGCTTGCCAGGGAATGAAAAACTGTTTTTT. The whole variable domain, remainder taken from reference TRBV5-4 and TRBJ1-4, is ETGVTQSPTHLIKTRGQQVTLRCSSQSGHNTVSWYQQALGQGPQFIFQYYREEENGRGNFPPRFSGLQFPNYSSELNVNALELDDSALYLCASSLPGNEKLFFGSGTQLSVL.

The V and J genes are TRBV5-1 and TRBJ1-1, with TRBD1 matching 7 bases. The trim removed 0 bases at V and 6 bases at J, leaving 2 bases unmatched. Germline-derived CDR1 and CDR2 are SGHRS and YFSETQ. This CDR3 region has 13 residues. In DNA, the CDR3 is TGCGCCAGCAGCTTGGCCCAGGGGGCTGAAGCTTTCTTT. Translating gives CASSLAQGAEAFF.

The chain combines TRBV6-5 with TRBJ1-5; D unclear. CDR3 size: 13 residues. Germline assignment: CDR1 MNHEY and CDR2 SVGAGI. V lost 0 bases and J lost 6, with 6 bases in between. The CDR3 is CASSYSEAQPQHF. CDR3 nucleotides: TGTGCCAGCAGTTACTCGGAGGCTCAGCCCCAGCATTTT.

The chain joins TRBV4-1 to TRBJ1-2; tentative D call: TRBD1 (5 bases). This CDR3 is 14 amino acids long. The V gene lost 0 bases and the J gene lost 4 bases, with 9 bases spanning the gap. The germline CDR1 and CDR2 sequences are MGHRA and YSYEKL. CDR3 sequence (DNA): TGCGCCAGCAGCCAAGATAGGGGCTCCTATGGCTACACCTTC. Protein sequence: CASSQDRGSYGYTF.

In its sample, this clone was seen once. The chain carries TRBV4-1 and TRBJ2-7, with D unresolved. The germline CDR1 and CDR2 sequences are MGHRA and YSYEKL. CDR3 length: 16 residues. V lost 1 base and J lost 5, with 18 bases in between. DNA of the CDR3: TGCGCCAGCAGCCAAGGGGCACAGAACGGTGGCCACGAGCAGTACTTC. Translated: CASSQGAQNGGHEQYF.

The CDR3 DNA reads as TGTGCCTGGAGTCCGACATTTGAAAAACTGTTTTTT. This codes for CAWSPTFEKLFF. The V gene is TRBV30, the J gene TRBJ1-4; no firm D call. This CDR3 spans 12 amino acids. Trimming stripped 2 bases from V and 7 bases from J, with 8 bases between. CDR1 GTSNPN and CDR2 SVGIG come from the germline V gene (reference sequence).

The CDR3 spells CASSVTGYDTEAFF. The CDR3 DNA reads TGTGCCAGCAGTGTAACAGGGTACGACACTGAAGCTTTCTTT. This sequence joins TRBV2 and TRBJ1-1; weak D call: TRBD1 (6 bases). CDR3 length: 14 amino acids. Germline CDR1 and CDR2: SNHLY and FYNNEI. V lost 4 bases and J lost 3, with 12 bases in between.

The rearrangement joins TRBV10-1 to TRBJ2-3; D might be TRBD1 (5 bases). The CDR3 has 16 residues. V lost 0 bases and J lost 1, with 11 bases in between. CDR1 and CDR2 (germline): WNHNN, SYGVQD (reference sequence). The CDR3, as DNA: TGCGCCAGCAGTGAGTCGCAGGGATGGGGCACAGATACGCAGTATTTT. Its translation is CASSESQGWGTDTQYF.

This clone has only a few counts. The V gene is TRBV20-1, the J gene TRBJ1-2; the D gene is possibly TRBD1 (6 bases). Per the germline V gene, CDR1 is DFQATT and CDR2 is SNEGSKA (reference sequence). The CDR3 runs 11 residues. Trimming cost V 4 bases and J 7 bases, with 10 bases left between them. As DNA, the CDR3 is TGCAGTGCTATGACAGGTCCTGGCTACACCTTC. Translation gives CSAMTGPGYTF.

Here the CDR3 reads CASRPGTGGYNEQFF. The CDR3 nucleotides are TGTGCCAGCAGGCCCGGGACAGGGGGTTACAATGAGCAGTTCTTC. This sequence joins TRBV14 and TRBJ2-1; 11 nucleotides line up with TRBD1. Germline lookup yields CDR1 SGHDN and CDR2 FVKESK. Unmatched junction bases numbered 5, after V lost 6 bases and J lost 4 bases. The CDR3 has 15 residues.

The CDR3 spells CASSEKTPPHEQYF. CDR3 nucleotides: TGCGCCAGCAGTGAAAAAACTCCCCCCCACGAGCAGTACTTC. The chain employs TRBV10-1 and TRBJ2-7; D unresolved. Germline CDR1 reads WNHNN; CDR2 reads SYGVQD (reference sequence). V was clipped by 3 bases and J by 5 bases, with 14 bases between them. The CDR3 has 14 residues.

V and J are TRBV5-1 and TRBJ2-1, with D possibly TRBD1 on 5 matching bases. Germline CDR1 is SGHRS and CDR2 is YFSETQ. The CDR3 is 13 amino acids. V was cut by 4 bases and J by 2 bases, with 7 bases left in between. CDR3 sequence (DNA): TGCGCCAGCAGCCTGGACACCTACAATGAGCAGTTCTTC. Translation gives CASSLDTYNEQFF. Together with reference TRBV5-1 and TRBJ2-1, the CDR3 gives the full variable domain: KAGVTQTPRYLIKTRGQQVTLSCSPISGHRSVSWYQQTPGQGLQFLFEYFSETQRNKGNFPGRFSGRQFSNSRSEMNVSTLELGDSALYLCASSLDTYNEQFFGPGTRLTVL.

CDR3 in amino acids: CAWGRGSLKETQYF. The CDR3 region has the DNA TGTGCCTGGGGAAGAGGGAGCCTAAAAGAGACCCAGTACTTC. The chain carries TRBV30 and TRBJ2-5; D possibly corresponds to TRBD2 (5 bases). Germline-derived CDR1 and CDR2 are GTSNPN and SVGIG (reference sequence). Trimming shortened V by 5 bases and J by 3 bases, and 16 bases separated the two germline ends. The CDR3 sequence is 14 residues long. The variable domain in full, with the rest retrieved from reference TRBV30 and TRBJ2-5, is SQTIHQWPATLVQPVGSPLSLECTVEGTSNPNLYWYRQAAGRGLQLLFYSVGIGQISSEVPQNLSASRPQDRQFILSSKKLLLSDSGFYLCAWGRGSLKETQYFGPGTRLLVL.

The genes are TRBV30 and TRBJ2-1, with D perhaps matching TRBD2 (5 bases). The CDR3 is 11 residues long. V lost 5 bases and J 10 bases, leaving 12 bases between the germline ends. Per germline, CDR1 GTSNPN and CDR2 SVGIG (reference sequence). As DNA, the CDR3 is TGTGCCTGGGCCGCGGGTGGGGAGCAGTTCTTC. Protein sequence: CAWAAGGEQFF.

CDR3 DNA: TGTGCCAGCAGTCTTACAGGGGCGGAACAGCCCCAGCATTTT. This sequence encodes CASSLTGAEQPQHF. The chain is built from TRBV2 and TRBJ1-5, with 7 nucleotides matching TRBD1. Germline V gives CDR1 SNHLY, CDR2 FYNNEI. This CDR3 contains 14 residues. J was trimmed by 7 bases and V by 5 bases; bases with no gene match: 8. The full variable domain, completed using reference TRBV2 and TRBJ1-5, is EPEVTQTPSHQVTQMGQEVILRCVPISNHLYFYWYRQILGQKVEFLVSFYNNEISEKSEIFDDQFSVERPDGSNFTLKIRSTKLEDSAMYFCASSLTGAEQPQHFGDGTRLSIL.

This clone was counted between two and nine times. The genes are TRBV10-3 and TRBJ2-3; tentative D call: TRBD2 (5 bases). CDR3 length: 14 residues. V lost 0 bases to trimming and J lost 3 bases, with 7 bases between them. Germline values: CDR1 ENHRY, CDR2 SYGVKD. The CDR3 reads CAISESTGTDTQYF. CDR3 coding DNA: TGTGCCATCAGTGAGTCGACGGGGACAGATACGCAGTATTTT.

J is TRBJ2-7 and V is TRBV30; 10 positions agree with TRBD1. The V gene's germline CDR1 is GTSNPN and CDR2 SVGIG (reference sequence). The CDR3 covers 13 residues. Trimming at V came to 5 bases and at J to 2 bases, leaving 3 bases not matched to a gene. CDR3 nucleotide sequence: TGTGCCTGGCGGACAGGGGGTGCCTACGAGCAGTACTTC. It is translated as CAWRTGGAYEQYF.

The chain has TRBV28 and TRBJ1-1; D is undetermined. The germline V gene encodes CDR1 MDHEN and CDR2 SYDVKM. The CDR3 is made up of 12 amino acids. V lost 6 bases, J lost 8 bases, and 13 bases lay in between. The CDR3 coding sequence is TGTGCCAGCAGCATCCGGTTATGGGAAGCTTTCTTT. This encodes CASSIRLWEAFF. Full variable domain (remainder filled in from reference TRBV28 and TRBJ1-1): DVKVTQSSRYLVKRTGEKVFLECVQDMDHENMFWYRQDPGLGLRLIYFSYDVKMKEKGDIPEGYSVSREKKERFSLILESASTNQTSMYLCASSIRLWEAFFGQGTRLTVV.